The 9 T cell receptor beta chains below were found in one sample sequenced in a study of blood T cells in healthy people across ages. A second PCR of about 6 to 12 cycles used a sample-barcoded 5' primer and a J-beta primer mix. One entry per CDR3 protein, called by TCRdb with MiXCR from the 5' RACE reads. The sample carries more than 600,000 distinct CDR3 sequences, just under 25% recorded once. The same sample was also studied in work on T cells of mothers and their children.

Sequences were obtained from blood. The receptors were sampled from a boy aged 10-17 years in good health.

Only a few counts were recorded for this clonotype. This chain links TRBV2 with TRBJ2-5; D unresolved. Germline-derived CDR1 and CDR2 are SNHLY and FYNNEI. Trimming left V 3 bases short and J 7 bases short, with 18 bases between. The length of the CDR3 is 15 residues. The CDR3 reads CASSENPSSSGTQYF. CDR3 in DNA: TGTGCCAGCAGTGAGAACCCCTCTAGTTCCGGGACCCAGTACTTC. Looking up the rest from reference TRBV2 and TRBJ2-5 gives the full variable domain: EPEVTQTPSHQVTQMGQEVILRCVPISNHLYFYWYRQILGQKVEFLVSFYNNEISEKSEIFDDQFSVERPDGSNFTLKIRSTKLEDSAMYFCASSENPSSSGTQYFGPGTRLLVL.

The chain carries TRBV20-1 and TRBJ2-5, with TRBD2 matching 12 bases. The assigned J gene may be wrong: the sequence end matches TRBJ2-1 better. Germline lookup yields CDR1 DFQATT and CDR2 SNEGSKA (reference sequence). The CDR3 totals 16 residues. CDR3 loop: CSADNRGLAGFSKQFF. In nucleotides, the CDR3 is TGCAGTGCCGATAATCGAGGACTAGCGGGGTTCTCTAAGCAGTTCTTC.

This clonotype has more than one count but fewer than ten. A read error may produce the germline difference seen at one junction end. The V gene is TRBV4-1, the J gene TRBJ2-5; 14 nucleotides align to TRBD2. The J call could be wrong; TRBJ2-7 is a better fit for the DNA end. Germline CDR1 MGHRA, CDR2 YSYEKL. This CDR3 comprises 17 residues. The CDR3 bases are TGCGCCGGCAGCCAGGGACTAGCGGGAGTGTCCTTCTACGAGCAGTACTTC. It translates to CAGSQGLAGVSFYEQYF.

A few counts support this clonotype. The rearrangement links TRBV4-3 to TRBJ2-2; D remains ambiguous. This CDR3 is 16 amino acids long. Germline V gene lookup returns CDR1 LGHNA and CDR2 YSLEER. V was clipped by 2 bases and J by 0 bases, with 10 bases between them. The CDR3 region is CASSQTRLANTGELFF. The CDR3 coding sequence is TGCGCCAGCAGCCAAACCCGGCTAGCGAACACCGGGGAGCTGTTTTTT.

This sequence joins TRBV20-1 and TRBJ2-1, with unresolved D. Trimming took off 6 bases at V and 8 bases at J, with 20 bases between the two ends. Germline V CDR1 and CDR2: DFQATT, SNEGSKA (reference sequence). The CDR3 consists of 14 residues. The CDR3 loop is CSANPRKAGDEQFF. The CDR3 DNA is TGCAGTGCAAACCCCCGGAAGGCTGGCGATGAGCAGTTCTTC.

The CDR3 spells CASSVGPEETQYF. CDR3 DNA: TGTGCCAGCAGCGTTGGCCCGGAAGAGACCCAGTACTTC. This rearrangement joins TRBV9 to TRBJ2-5; the D is unclear. Germline V gene lookup returns CDR1 SGDLS and CDR2 YYNGEE. Between the trimmed V and J ends, which lost 2 bases and 3 bases, there was a span of 8 bases. This CDR3 has 13 amino acids.

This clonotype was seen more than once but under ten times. CDR3 residues: CATSDLQRSAGGQETQYF. The CDR3, as DNA: TGTGCCACCAGTGATTTGCAAAGGTCGGCAGGGGGCCAAGAGACCCAGTACTTC. V is TRBV24-1 and J is TRBJ2-5; TRBD1 matches at 7 bases. The V and J ends lost 0 bases and 1 base, in that order; junction bases with no gene match: 10. CDR3 length: 18 amino acids. Germline CDR1 is KGHDR and CDR2 is SFDVKD.

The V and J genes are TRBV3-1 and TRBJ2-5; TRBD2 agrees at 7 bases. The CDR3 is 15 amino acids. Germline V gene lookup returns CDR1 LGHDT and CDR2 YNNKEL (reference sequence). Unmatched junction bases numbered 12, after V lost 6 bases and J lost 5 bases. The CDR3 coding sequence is TGTGCCAGCAGACAGACGGGGGAGGGCCATGAGACCCAGTACTTC. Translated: CASRQTGEGHETQYF.

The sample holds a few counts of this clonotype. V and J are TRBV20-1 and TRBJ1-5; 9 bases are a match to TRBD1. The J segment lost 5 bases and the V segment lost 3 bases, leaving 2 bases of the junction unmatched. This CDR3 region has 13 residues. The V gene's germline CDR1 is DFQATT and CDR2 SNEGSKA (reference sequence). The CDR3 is CSARGQGYQPQHF. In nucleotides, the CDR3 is TGCAGTGCTAGGGGACAGGGCTATCAGCCCCAGCATTTT.